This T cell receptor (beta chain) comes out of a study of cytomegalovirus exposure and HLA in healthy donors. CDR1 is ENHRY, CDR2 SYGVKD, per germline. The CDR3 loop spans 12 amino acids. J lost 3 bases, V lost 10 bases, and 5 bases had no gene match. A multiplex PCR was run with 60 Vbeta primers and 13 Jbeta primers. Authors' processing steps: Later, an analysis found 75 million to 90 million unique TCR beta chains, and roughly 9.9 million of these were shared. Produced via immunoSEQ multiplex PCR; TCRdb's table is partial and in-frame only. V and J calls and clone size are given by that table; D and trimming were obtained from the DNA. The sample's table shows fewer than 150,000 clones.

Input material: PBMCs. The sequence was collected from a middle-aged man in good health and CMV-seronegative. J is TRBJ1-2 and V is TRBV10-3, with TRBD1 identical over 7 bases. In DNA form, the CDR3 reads TGTGCCAGCTGGGACAGCGACTATGGCTACACCTTC. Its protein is CASWDSDYGYTF.